These 25 T cell receptor beta chains originate from one sample sequenced in a study of T cells in Graves' hyperthyroidism and ophthalmopathy. The TCR beta CDR3 regions underwent amplification using RNA transcripts as the source. HTBI primers were the set used in a first-round RT-PCR of the TCR CDR3. Via MiXCR, TCRdb re-called the multiplex PCR reads, giving one row per CDR3 protein. The sample consists of some 360,000 distinct CDR3 sequences, over 15% of them appearing once. The sample consisted of blood. These receptors were taken from a woman aged 35 to 49 with Graves' ophthalmopathy.

This clonotype appeared many times. V and J are TRBV4-2 and TRBJ1-5; the D is unclear. The CDR3 runs to 14 residues. V gave up 0 bases and J gave up 5 bases, with 8 bases separating them. Germline V gene data show CDR1 as LGHNA and CDR2 as YNFKEQ. The chain's CDR3 is CASSQDGRDQPQHF. The CDR3 DNA reads as TGTGCCAGCAGCCAAGATGGCAGAGATCAGCCCCAGCATTTT.

V usage is TRBV20-1 and J usage is TRBJ2-7, with 7 bases aligning to TRBD1. V lost 5 bases and J lost 0; bases outside the gene matches: 19. CDR1 is DFQATT, CDR2 SNEGSKA, per germline (reference sequence). This CDR3 has 18 amino acids. CDR3 amino acids: CSAPGPYNTGASSYEQYF. The CDR3 nucleotides read TGCAGTGCTCCGGGTCCCTACAACACAGGGGCCAGCTCCTACGAGCAGTACTTC.

This clonotype has ten or more counts. V is TRBV4-2 and J is TRBJ2-7; TRBD1 is a possible D gene (5 bases). This CDR3 comprises 15 residues. CDR1 and CDR2 from the germline V gene are LGHNA and YNFKEQ. Trimming left V 0 bases short and J 3 bases short, with 12 bases between. CDR3 sequence: CASSQEVGRDYEQYF. CDR3 bases: TGTGCCAGCAGCCAAGAAGTGGGCAGGGACTACGAGCAGTACTTC.

This clonotype was counted at least ten times. The rearrangement uses TRBV13 and TRBJ2-7; the match to TRBD2 covers 9 bases. Germline CDR1 and CDR2: PRHDT and FYEKMQ (reference sequence). This CDR3 region has 15 residues. Germline trimming cut 5 bases from V and 0 bases from J; bases unmatched to any gene: 5. The CDR3 DNA reads TGTGCCAGCAGCCAGACTAGCGGAAGCTCCTACGAGCAGTACTTC. Translating gives CASSQTSGSSYEQYF.

This clonotype was seen repeatedly, ten times or more. The chain carries TRBV6-9 and TRBJ1-5; 8 nucleotides line up with TRBD1. This CDR3 spans 13 amino acids. The germline CDR1 and CDR2 sequences are MNHGY and SVAAGI. J gave up 10 bases and V 10 bases, and 12 bases lay outside the gene matches. CDR3 in amino acids: CANYQGAPQPQHF. The DNA of the CDR3 is TGTGCCAACTACCAGGGGGCTCCTCAACCCCAGCATTTT.

In this sample, this clonotype turned up many times. One end of the junction fails to match germline, which may point to a read error. The chain joins TRBV28 to TRBJ2-5; perhaps TRBD2 as D (6 bases). From germline, CDR1 is MDHEN and CDR2 SYDVKM. The CDR3 spans 12 residues. CDR3 protein: CASSLERARGDF. CDR3 nucleotide sequence: TGTGCCAGCAGTTTGGAGCGGGCCAGAGGGGACTTC.

This clonotype is a singleton in its sample. V usage is TRBV6-5 and J usage is TRBJ2-6; D not resolved. Trimming left V 2 bases short and J 0 bases short, with 5 bases between. Germline-derived CDR1 and CDR2 are MNHEY and SVGAGI. CDR3 length equals 15 residues. The CDR3 bases are TGTGCCAGCAGTTACGAAAACTCTGGGGCCAACGTCCTGACTTTC. Residues: CASSYENSGANVLTF.

Here the CDR3 DNA reads TGTGCCAGCAGTTACCGGTCGAGAAGCAAAGAGACCCAGTACTTC. Protein: CASSYRSRSKETQYF. This rearrangement joins TRBV6-2 or TRBV6-3 to TRBJ2-5; D uncertain. The CDR3 totals 15 residues. V lost 2 bases and J 3 bases, leaving 13 bases between the germline ends. Germline-derived CDR1 and CDR2 are MNHEY and SVGEGT.

The sample holds many counts of this clonotype. The gene calls are TRBV29-1 and TRBJ2-7; 7 bases match TRBD2. The junction had 6 bases not matched to a gene; V was cut back by 6 bases and J by 7 bases. This CDR3 spans 11 amino acids. Germline-derived CDR1 and CDR2 are SQVTM and ANQGSEA. The chain's CDR3 is CSVVKGGEQYF. The CDR3 DNA reads as TGCAGCGTCGTGAAGGGAGGGGAGCAGTACTTC.

This clonotype was seen many times. The chain joins TRBV7-8 to TRBJ2-4; 7 positions match TRBD1. Germline-derived CDR1 and CDR2 are SGHVS and FQNEAQ. The V and J ends lost 5 bases and 5 bases, in that order; junction bases with no gene match: 3. This CDR3 spans 13 amino acids. The CDR3 spells CASSQDRENIQYF. The CDR3 DNA is TGTGCCAGCAGCCAAGACAGGGAAAACATTCAGTACTTC.

This rearrangement joins TRBV5-4 to TRBJ2-5, with 7 bases that match TRBD2. The CDR3 extends over 15 amino acids. V trimming: 0 bases; J trimming: 4 bases; junction bases outside the gene matches: 6. Germline lookup yields CDR1 SGHNT and CDR2 YYREEE (reference sequence). CDR3: CASSLAGGSGETQYF. The DNA for the CDR3 is TGTGCCAGCAGCTTGGCGGGGGGTTCAGGAGAGACCCAGTACTTC.

This chain connects TRBV4-1 to TRBJ2-5; TRBD1 matches 8 bases. V lost 3 bases and J lost 5; bases outside the gene matches: 8. Per the germline V gene, CDR1 is MGHRA and CDR2 is YSYEKL. This CDR3 is built from 15 residues. This CDR3 reads CASSQRQGAEETQYF. In nucleotides, the CDR3 is TGCGCCAGCAGCCAGCGCCAGGGGGCCGAGGAGACCCAGTACTTC.

The chain is built from TRBV5-1 and TRBJ2-7; 12 nucleotides match TRBD1. This CDR3 has 18 residues. CDR1 is SGHRS and CDR2 is YFSETQ in the germline V gene. V shed 4 bases and J 0 bases; nucleotides not matched to a gene: 11. The CDR3: CASSLASGQGASSYEQYF. The CDR3 DNA is TGCGCCAGCAGCCTCGCATCGGGACAGGGGGCGAGCTCCTACGAGCAGTACTTC.

This clonotype was detected only a few times. The rearrangement uses TRBV7-2 and TRBJ1-6; D unclear. Trimming removed 0 bases at V and 7 bases at J, with 10 bases between. This CDR3 spans 15 amino acids. Germline CDR1 and CDR2: SGHTA and FQGNSA. The CDR3 is CASSLAIGPNSPLHF. The DNA for the CDR3 is TGTGCCAGCAGCTTAGCGATTGGACCCAATTCACCCCTCCACTTT.

This clonotype was recorded many times. The chain is built from TRBV12-3 or TRBV12-4 and TRBJ2-2, with D possibly being TRBD1 or TRBD2 (5 bases each). V lost 3 bases and J 3 bases, leaving 14 bases between the germline ends. CDR3 length: 16 amino acids. The CDR3 bases are TGTGCCAGCAGTTTTTGGGGGAGTACGGACACCGGGGAGCTGTTTTTT. This encodes CASSFWGSTDTGELFF.

This clonotype was seen ten or more times. The rearrangement joins TRBV2 to TRBJ1-5; 8 nucleotides align to TRBD1. CDR1 and CDR2 (germline): SNHLY, FYNNEI. This CDR3 contains 15 residues. Unmatched junction bases numbered 10, after V lost 8 bases and J lost 4 bases. The CDR3 sequence: CASLGQGRGNQPQHF. The CDR3, as DNA: TGTGCCAGCTTAGGACAGGGCAGAGGGAATCAGCCCCAGCATTTT.

This clonotype came up many times. One junction end disagrees with the germline gene, perhaps due to a read error. This sequence joins TRBV28 and TRBJ2-7, with 8 nucleotides matching TRBD1. This CDR3 region has 13 residues. The germline gives CDR1 MDHEN, CDR2 SYDVKM. The CDR3 nucleotides read TGTGCCAGCAGCCCAGGACAGGGCTACCAGCAGTACTTC. It specifies CASSPGQGYQQYF.

Only one count was recorded for this clonotype. The rearrangement joins TRBV7-9 to TRBJ1-5; D call uncertain. Trimming left V 5 bases short and J 4 bases short, with 9 bases between. Germline V gene lookup returns CDR1 SEHNR and CDR2 FQNEAQ (reference sequence). The CDR3 is 13 amino acids. The CDR3 protein is CASSVSENQPQHF. In DNA form, the CDR3 reads TGTGCCAGCAGCGTGAGCGAGAATCAGCCCCAGCATTTT.

The sample holds many counts of this clonotype. The chain employs TRBV30 and TRBJ2-7, with 7 bases matching TRBD1. Germline V gene lookup returns CDR1 GTSNPN and CDR2 SVGIG (reference sequence). There are 12 residues in the CDR3. V shed 1 base and J 5 bases; nucleotides not matched to a gene: 2. The CDR3 region has the DNA TGTGCCTGGAGTGATGACAGGGACGAGCAGTACTTC. It specifies CAWSDDRDEQYF.

This clonotype was seen ten or more times. This chain joins TRBV7-9 and TRBJ2-7, with 10 positions matching TRBD1. CDR1 and CDR2 from the germline V gene are SEHNR and FQNEAQ (reference sequence). The CDR3 extends over 15 amino acids. Trimming removed 2 bases from V and 5 bases from J; junction bases left unmatched: 6. CDR3 nucleotides: TGTGCCAGCAGCTTAAACAGGGACAGGGGTAACGAGCAGTACTTC. This sequence encodes CASSLNRDRGNEQYF.

This clonotype was recorded many times. The J gene is TRBJ1-2, the V gene TRBV28; 8 bases agree with TRBD1. The CDR3 sequence is 14 residues long. Germline V gene data show CDR1 as MDHEN and CDR2 as SYDVKM. V trimming: 3 bases; J trimming: 8 bases; junction bases outside the gene matches: 8. The chain's CDR3 is CASSLSQGAGGYTF. CDR3 coding DNA: TGTGCCAGCAGTTTGAGTCAGGGGGCGGGCGGCTACACCTTC.

This clonotype was observed many times. The chain links TRBV12-3 or TRBV12-4 to TRBJ1-6; unclear D gene. CDR3 length: 13 residues. V was clipped by 5 bases and J by 9 bases, with 11 bases between them. The CDR3 region has the DNA TGTGCCAGCAGTCTAAGCGAGGGTTCACCCCTCCACTTT. It is translated as CASSLSEGSPLHF.

The V call is TRBV6-2 or TRBV6-3, the J call TRBJ2-7; 7 bases align to TRBD2. Germline-derived CDR1 and CDR2 are MNHEY and SVGEGT. The CDR3 runs 14 residues. With 5 bases clipped from V and 2 bases from J, the junction kept 6 bases outside the gene matches. The CDR3: CASSPSGDAYEQYF. DNA of the CDR3: TGTGCCAGCAGTCCGAGCGGGGATGCCTACGAGCAGTACTTC.

This clonotype appeared many times. J is TRBJ1-1 and V is TRBV2, with a tentative D call TRBD1 (6 bases). This CDR3 has 14 amino acids. Germline V gene data show CDR1 as SNHLY and CDR2 as FYNNEI. V was shortened by 6 bases and J by 3 bases, with 14 bases between the two germline ends. The CDR3 nucleotides read TGTGCCAGCAGCGAGACTCAGGGGCACACTGAAGCTTTCTTT. Amino acid sequence: CASSETQGHTEAFF.

This clonotype came up many times. V gene TRBV20-1 combines with J gene TRBJ1-5, with D tentatively TRBD1 (6 bases). V was pared by 2 bases and J by 3 bases, with 8 bases between. Per the germline V gene, CDR1 is DFQATT and CDR2 is SNEGSKA (reference sequence). The CDR3 sequence is 13 residues long. As DNA, the CDR3 is TGCAGTGCTAGAAACAGGGACAATCAGCCCCAGCATTTT. Protein product: CSARNRDNQPQHF.